Listed below are T cell receptor beta chains from one sample, sequenced in a study of technical replicates of blood from a few donors. TCRdb keeps only in-frame clones here, not all; method: immunoSEQ multiplex PCR. The sample shows approximately 92,000 clones, approximately 96% of them seen only once. What was sequenced was T cells isolated from PBMCs. These receptors were collected from a human donor in good health. CDR3s include the opening cysteine and the closing phenylalanine or tryptophan. The D gene is left open where the match is weak. Not all rows give a size; the values are once, few, many and, for expanded clones, a class.

d_gene	v_gene	abundance	j_gene	len	CDR3nt	CDR3aa
-	TRBV14	-	TRBJ2-7	15	TGTGCCAGCAGCCACATAGCGGACCCCTCCTACGAGCAGTACTTC	CASSHIADPSYEQYF
TRBD1	TRBV9	-	TRBJ2-3	15	TGTGCCAGCAGCGTGGCCAGGGGGCCTGCAGATACGCAGTATTTT	CASSVARGPADTQYF
-	TRBV11-2	once	TRBJ1-4	15	TGTGCCAGCAGCTACCGGGGTACCAACAATGAAAAACTGTTTTTT	CASSYRGTNNEKLFF
TRBD2	TRBV2	-	TRBJ2-7	16	TGTGCCAGCAGCCTGGATCCACTAGCGGCGGTAAACGAGCAGTACTTC	CASSLDPLAAVNEQYF
-	TRBV27	-	TRBJ1-5	17	TGTGCCAGCAGTCACCGTGACGCTACAGGGCTCAATCAGCCCCAGCATTTT	CASSHRDATGLNQPQHF
TRBD1	TRBV18	few	TRBJ1-2	15	TGTGCCAGCTCACCTCAGGGACAGGGGTTTGGCGGCTACACCTTC	CASSPQGQGFGGYTF
-	TRBV19	-	TRBJ1-1	15	TGTGCCAGTAGTATACAGGGGTGGGGGAACACTGAAGCTTTCTTT	CASSIQGWGNTEAFF
-	TRBV27	-	TRBJ1-2	12	TGTGCCAGCAGTTTAGCAGGCTATGGCTACACCTTC	CASSLAGYGYTF
TRBD1	TRBV19	-	TRBJ2-7	14	TGTGCCAGTAGTCCCGGGACAGGGATCTACGAGCAGTACTTC	CASSPGTGIYEQYF
-	TRBV27	-	TRBJ2-7	15	TGTGCCAGCAGTTTATCAGCTCGGAGCTCCTACGAGCAGTACTTC	CASSLSARSSYEQYF
TRBD2	TRBV27	-	TRBJ2-1	15	TGTGCCAGCAGTTTAGGCGGGAGCTCATTGTATGAGCAGTTCTTC	CASSLGGSSLYEQFF
-	TRBV4-1	-	TRBJ2-7	14	TGCGCCAGCAGCCAAGTACAGGGAACCCACGAGCAGTACTTC	CASSQVQGTHEQYF
TRBD2	TRBV14	-	TRBJ2-1	16	TGTGCCAGCAGCCCTGGGGAGGGTCCACTTTACAATGAGCAGTTCTTC	CASSPGEGPLYNEQFF
-	TRBV5-1	-	TRBJ2-2	14	TGCGCCAGCAGCCGAAATACCTGGAGCGGGGAGCTGTTTTTT	CASSRNTWSGELFF
-	TRBV11-1	once	TRBJ2-7	14	TGTGCCAGCAGCTTTATTGCGGACTCCTACGAGCAGTACTTC	CASSFIADSYEQYF
-	TRBV19	-	TRBJ1-2	15	TGTGCCAGTAGTATGCGCCCGGGAGAGATTTATGGCTACACCTTC	CASSMRPGEIYGYTF
-	TRBV14	-	TRBJ2-7	14	TGTGCCAGCAGCCATAACAGGGAACTCCACGAGCAGTACTTC	CASSHNRELHEQYF
-	TRBV9	-	TRBJ1-5	15	TGTGCCAGCAGCCTGCGGGACGTACTTGATCAGCCCCAGCATTTT	CASSLRDVLDQPQHF
TRBD2	TRBV7-3	-	TRBJ2-1	16	TGTGCCAGCAGCTTACCACTAGCGGGGGGGATCAATGAGCAGTTCTTC	CASSLPLAGGINEQFF
-	TRBV27	-	TRBJ1-5	18	TGTGCCAGCAGTTCCGCGGGTACTTTTTCTTATAGCAATCAGCCCCAGCATTTT	CASSSAGTFSYSNQPQHF
-	TRBV9	-	TRBJ1-5	15	TGTGCCAGCAGCACGCACGCGACAGAGAATCAGCCCCAGCATTTT	CASSTHATENQPQHF
-	TRBV5-1	-	TRBJ1-1	15	TGCGCCAGCAGCTTGGCAAGCGACTTGAACACTGAAGCTTTCTTT	CASSLASDLNTEAFF
TRBD1	TRBV19	-	TRBJ2-1	15	TGTGCCAGTAGTAGACAGGGGGGAACCTACAATGAGCAGTTCTTC	CASSRQGGTYNEQFF
TRBD2	TRBV4-1	-	TRBJ2-1	18	TGCGCCAGCAGCCAAGGCGCTAGCGGGAGTATCGCCTACAATGAGCAGTTCTTC	CASSQGASGSIAYNEQFF
-	TRBV6-5	-	TRBJ1-2	13	TGTGCCAGCAGTTACTTGGGCCCCTATGGCTACACCTTC	CASSYLGPYGYTF
-	TRBV29-1	-	TRBJ2-6	13	TGCAGCGCCTCAGGGGCTGGGGCCAACGTCCTGACTTTC	CSASGAGANVLTF
TRBD1	TRBV27	-	TRBJ2-7	11	TGTGCCACGGGACAGTCCTACGAGCAGTACTTC	CATGQSYEQYF
-	TRBV5-6	-	TRBJ2-1	14	TGTGCCAGCAGCTTTATAGTATCCTACAATGAGCAGTTCTTC	CASSFIVSYNEQFF
-	TRBV7-3	-	TRBJ2-1	15	TGTGCCAGCAGCTTAAGTCCTAGGGAGGACAATGAGCAGTTCTTC	CASSLSPREDNEQFF
TRBD2	TRBV7-9	-	TRBJ2-1	19	TGTGCCAGCAGCTTATCCCGGGCGTTGCTAGCGGGAGATCGCAATGAGCAGTTCTTC	CASSLSRALLAGDRNEQFF
TRBD1	TRBV7-9	-	TRBJ2-3	17	TGTGCCAGCAGCCCCTTAGGGACAGGGCTGAGCACAGATACGCAGTATTTT	CASSPLGTGLSTDTQYF
-	TRBV6-1	-	TRBJ2-7	12	TGTGCCAGCAGTGTTTTGCGTGGCGAGCAGTACTTC	CASSVLRGEQYF
-	TRBV6-4	-	TRBJ2-1	14	TGTGCCAGCAGTCGTGGACAGAATTACAATGAGCAGTTCTTC	CASSRGQNYNEQFF
-	TRBV19	-	TRBJ1-2	14	TGTGCCACTAGTCCTGAAGGGGTAGACTATGGCTACACCTTC	CATSPEGVDYGYTF
-	TRBV27	once	TRBJ2-3	15	TGTGCCAGCAGGAGACCCCAGGCTGGCACAGATACGCAGTATTTT	CASRRPQAGTDTQYF
-	TRBV5-1	-	TRBJ2-7	15	TGCGCCAGCAGCTTGGTTACTTCACTAGGCTACGAGCAGTACTTC	CASSLVTSLGYEQYF
-	TRBV5-3	-	TRBJ2-1	14	TGTGCCAGAAGCTTGGATCGCGGGTACAATGAGCAGTTCTTC	CARSLDRGYNEQFF
TRBD2	TRBV11-3	-	TRBJ2-3	15	TGTGCCAGCACCCCTAGGAGCGGGAGTGTGTATACGCAGTATTTT	CASTPRSGSVYTQYF
-	TRBV5-1	once	TRBJ2-6	15	TGCGCCAGCAGCGTTGACAGCTCTGGGGCCAACGTCCTGACTTTC	CASSVDSSGANVLTF
TRBD2	TRBV6-6	-	TRBJ2-3	16	TGTGCCAGCAGTTACTCCGGGGCGGGAGCAGCAGATACGCAGTATTTT	CASSYSGAGAADTQYF
-	TRBV28	-	TRBJ1-2	15	TGTGCCAGCAAGCCAGGGATCCAGGTGGGGTATGGCTACACCTTC	CASKPGIQVGYGYTF
-	TRBV30	-	TRBJ2-3	12	TGTGCCTGGAGTGTTCTGTCTGATACGCAGTATTTT	CAWSVLSDTQYF
-	TRBV7-9	-	TRBJ2-7	11	TGTGCCGTACCTCAGAACTACGAGCAGTACTTC	CAVPQNYEQYF
TRBD1	TRBV4-3	-	TRBJ2-7	16	TGCGCCAGCAGCCAGCCCGGGACAGGGGGGACCTACGAGCAGTACTTC	CASSQPGTGGTYEQYF
-	TRBV28	-	TRBJ2-7	14	TGTGCCAGCTGGAGAAGCGGACTATTCTACGAGCAGTACTTC	CASWRSGLFYEQYF
TRBD1	TRBV7-7	-	TRBJ2-1	17	TGTGCTAGCAGCTTAGACTTGGGGGACAGGGGTAACAATGAGCAGTTCTTC	CASSLDLGDRGNNEQFF
-	TRBV27	-	TRBJ2-1	13	TGTGCCAGCAGTTTCTCTTCTATGAGCGAGCAGTTCTTC	CASSFSSMSEQFF
-	TRBV30	-	TRBJ2-3	12	TGTGCCTGGAGTTTGAGCGAGAGGGCGCAGTATTTT	CAWSLSERAQYF
-	TRBV7-6	-	TRBJ2-2	15	TGTGCCAGCAGCTCTAACGCGGGTTACACCGGGGAGCTGTTTTTT	CASSSNAGYTGELFF
-	TRBV11-2	once	TRBJ2-6	15	TGTGCCAGCAGCTTAGCCATCTCTGGGGCCAACGTCCTGACTTTC	CASSLAISGANVLTF
-	TRBV6-1	-	TRBJ1-4	15	TGTGCCAGCAGTCCCCTCAGCGCAACTAATGAAAAACTGTTTTTT	CASSPLSATNEKLFF
-	TRBV19	-	TRBJ2-2	10	TGTGCCACCTTCGGGGGGGAGCTGTTTTTT	CATFGGELFF